This T cell receptor (beta chain) comes out of a study of beta chain features in type 1 diabetes. The CDR3 extends over 15 amino acids. V was shortened by 5 bases and J by 0 bases, with 13 bases between the two germline ends. Per the germline V gene, CDR1 is MNHEY and CDR2 is SVGAGI. All of the isolated RNA was reverse transcribed, so expressed TCRB transcripts were sequenced. TCRdb's copy holds only in-frame clones and misses some; the assay was immunoSEQ multiplex PCR. This sample has 65,000 to 100,000 clones, with 25% to 35% found just once. Specimen: stem cell memory CD4+ T cells from blood. The TCR was taken from a woman aged 18-29 years in good health. The gene calls are TRBV6-5 and TRBJ2-5; possibly TRBD1 for D (6 bases). The CDR3 nucleotides are TGTGCCAGCAGTGGCTCAGGGGCCAACCAAGAGACCCAGTACTTC. This encodes CASSGSGANQETQYF.